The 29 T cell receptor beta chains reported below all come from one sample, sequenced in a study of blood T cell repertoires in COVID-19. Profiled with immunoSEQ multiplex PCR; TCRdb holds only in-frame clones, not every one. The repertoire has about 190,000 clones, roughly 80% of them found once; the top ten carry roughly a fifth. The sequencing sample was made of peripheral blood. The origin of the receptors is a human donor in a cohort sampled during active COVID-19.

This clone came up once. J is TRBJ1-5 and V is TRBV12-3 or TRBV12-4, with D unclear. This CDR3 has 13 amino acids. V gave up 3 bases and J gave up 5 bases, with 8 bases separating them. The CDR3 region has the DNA TGTGCCAGCAGTTTTCAGGAGGATCAGCCCCAGCATTTT. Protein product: CASSFQEDQPQHF.

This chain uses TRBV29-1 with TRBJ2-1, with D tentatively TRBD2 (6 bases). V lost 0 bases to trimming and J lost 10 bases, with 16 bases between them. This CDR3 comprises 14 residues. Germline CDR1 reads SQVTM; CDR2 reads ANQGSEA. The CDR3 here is CSVEDNYRRGEQFF. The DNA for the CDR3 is TGCAGCGTTGAAGATAATTACAGGAGGGGCGAGCAGTTCTTC.

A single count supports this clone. The CDR3 DNA reads as TGCAGCGCCATAAGGGACATCCAAGAGACCCAGTACTTC. Its translation is CSAIRDIQETQYF. The chain has TRBV29-1 and TRBJ2-5; a possible D gene is TRBD1 (6 bases). Looked up from germline, CDR1 is SQVTM and CDR2 is ANQGSEA. The CDR3 covers 13 residues. The V end lost 7 bases, the J end lost 1 base, and 13 bases lay between the germline ends.

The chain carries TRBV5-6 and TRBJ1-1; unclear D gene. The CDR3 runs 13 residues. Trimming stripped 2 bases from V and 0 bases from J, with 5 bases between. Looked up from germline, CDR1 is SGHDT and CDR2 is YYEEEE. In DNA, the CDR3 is TGTGCCAGCAGCTTCTATTTGAACACTGAAGCTTTCTTT. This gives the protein CASSFYLNTEAFF.

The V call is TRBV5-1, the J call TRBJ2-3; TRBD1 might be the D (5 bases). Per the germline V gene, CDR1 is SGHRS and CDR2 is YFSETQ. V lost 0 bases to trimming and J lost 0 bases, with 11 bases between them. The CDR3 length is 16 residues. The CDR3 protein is CASSLEGHPSTDTQYF. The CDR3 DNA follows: TGCGCCAGCAGCTTGGAGGGGCACCCTAGCACAGATACGCAGTATTTT.

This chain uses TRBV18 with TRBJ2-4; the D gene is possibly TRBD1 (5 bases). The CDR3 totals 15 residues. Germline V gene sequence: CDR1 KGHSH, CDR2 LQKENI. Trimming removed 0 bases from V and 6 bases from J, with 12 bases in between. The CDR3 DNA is TGTGCCAGCTCACCACCAGGCAGGGCCCGAAACATTCAGTACTTC. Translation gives CASSPPGRARNIQYF.

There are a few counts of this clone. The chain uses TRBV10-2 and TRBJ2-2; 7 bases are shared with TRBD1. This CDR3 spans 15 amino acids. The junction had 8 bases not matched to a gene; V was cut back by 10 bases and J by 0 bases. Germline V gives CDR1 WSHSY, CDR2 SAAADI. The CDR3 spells CATVLGQANTGELFF. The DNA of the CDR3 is TGCGCCACCGTCCTAGGACAGGCGAACACCGGGGAGCTGTTTTTT.

The CDR3 reads CATRGWVDEKLFF. The CDR3 DNA sequence: TGTGCCACCCGAGGGTGGGTCGATGAAAAACTGTTTTTT. The gene calls are TRBV10-3 and TRBJ1-4, with unresolved D. V gave up 10 bases and J gave up 6 bases, with 15 bases separating them. The CDR3 is 13 amino acids. From germline, CDR1 is ENHRY and CDR2 SYGVKD.

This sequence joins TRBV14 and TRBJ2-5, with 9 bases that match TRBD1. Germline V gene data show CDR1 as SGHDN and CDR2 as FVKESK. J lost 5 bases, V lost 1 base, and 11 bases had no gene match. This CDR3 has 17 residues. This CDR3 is CASSQVLPGQGMETQYF. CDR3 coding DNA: TGTGCCAGCAGCCAAGTTCTGCCGGGACAGGGTATGGAGACCCAGTACTTC. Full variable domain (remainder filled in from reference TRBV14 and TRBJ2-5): EAGVTQFPSHSVIEKGQTVTLRCDPISGHDNLYWYRRVMGKEIKFLLHFVKESKQDESGMPNNRFLAERTGGTYSTLKVQPAELEDSGVYFCASSQVLPGQGMETQYFGPGTRLLVL.

Here the CDR3 DNA reads TGTGCCAGTAGTATGCGGCGGCTCGCATCACCCCTCCACTTT. Residues: CASSMRRLASPLHF. The chain uses TRBV19 and TRBJ1-6, with D uncertain. The CDR3 loop spans 14 amino acids. Trimming removed 3 bases from V and 10 bases from J, with 13 bases in between. Germline lookup yields CDR1 LNHDA and CDR2 SQIVND (reference sequence).

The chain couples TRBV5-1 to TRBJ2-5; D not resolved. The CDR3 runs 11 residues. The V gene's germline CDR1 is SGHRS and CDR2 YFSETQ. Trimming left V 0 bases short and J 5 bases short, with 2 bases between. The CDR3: CASSLAETQYF. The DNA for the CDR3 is TGCGCCAGCAGCTTGGCGGAGACCCAGTACTTC.

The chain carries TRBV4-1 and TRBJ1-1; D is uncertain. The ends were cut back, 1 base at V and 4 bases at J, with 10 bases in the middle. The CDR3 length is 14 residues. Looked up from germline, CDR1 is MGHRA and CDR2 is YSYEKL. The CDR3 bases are TGCGCCAGCAGCCAAGCCTCCTTCGGCACTGAAGCTTTCTTT. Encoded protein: CASSQASFGTEAFF.

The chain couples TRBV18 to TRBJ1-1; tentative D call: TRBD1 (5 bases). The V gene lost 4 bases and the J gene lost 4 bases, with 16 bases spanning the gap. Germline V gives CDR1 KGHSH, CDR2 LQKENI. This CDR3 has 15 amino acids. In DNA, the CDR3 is TGTGCCAGCTCACTGTCCGAAGGGGAAGGCACTGAAGCTTTCTTT. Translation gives CASSLSEGEGTEAFF.

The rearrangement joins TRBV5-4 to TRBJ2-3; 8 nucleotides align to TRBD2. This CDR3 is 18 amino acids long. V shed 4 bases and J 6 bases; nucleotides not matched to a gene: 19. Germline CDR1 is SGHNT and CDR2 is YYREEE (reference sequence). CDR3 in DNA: TGTGCCAGCAGCCTGCCCCAATCTGCGGGACTAGTATCCGATACGCAGTATTTT. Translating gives CASSLPQSAGLVSDTQYF.

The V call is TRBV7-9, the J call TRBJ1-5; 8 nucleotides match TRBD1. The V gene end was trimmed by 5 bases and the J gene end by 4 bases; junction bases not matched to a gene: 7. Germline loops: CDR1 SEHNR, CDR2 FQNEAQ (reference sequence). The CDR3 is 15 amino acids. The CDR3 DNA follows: TGTGCCAGCAGCGAAACAGGGGGATTAAATCAGCCCCAGCATTTT. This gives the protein CASSETGGLNQPQHF.

CDR3 sequence: CASSIEVQGAYEQYF. The CDR3 DNA is TGTGCCAGTAGTATAGAGGTCCAGGGGGCTTACGAGCAGTACTTC. V gene TRBV19 combines with J gene TRBJ2-7; TRBD1 agrees at 8 bases. Germline CDR1 LNHDA, CDR2 SQIVND (reference sequence). This CDR3 has 15 amino acids. Trimming took 0 bases from V and 4 from J; bases not matched to a gene: 5.

The CDR3 spells CANRRDNYNEQFF. DNA for the CDR3: TGTGCCAACCGCCGGGACAACTACAATGAGCAGTTCTTC. The chain recombines TRBV2 with TRBJ2-1; a possible D gene is TRBD1 (6 bases). Trimming left V 10 bases short and J 3 bases short, with 13 bases between. The CDR3 is 13 amino acids. Germline V gene sequence: CDR1 SNHLY, CDR2 FYNNEI.

The DNA for the CDR3 is TGTGCCAGCTCACCCATTGGACAGGGGATTGTGCCCGGGGAGCTGTTTTTT. This translates into CASSPIGQGIVPGELFF. This chain connects TRBV18 to TRBJ2-2; TRBD1 matches 9 bases. The ends lost 3 bases at V and 6 bases at J; junction bases unmatched: 11. CDR3 size: 17 residues. CDR1 is KGHSH, CDR2 LQKENI, per germline. Combining the CDR3 with reference TRBV18 and TRBJ2-2 gives the whole variable domain NAGVMQNPRHLVRRRGQEARLRCSPMKGHSHVYWYRQLPEEGLKFMVYLQKENIIDESGMPKERFSAEFPKEGPSILRIQQVVRGDSAAYFCASSPIGQGIVPGELFFGEGSRLTVL.

CDR3 bases: TGTGCCAGCAGTGAAGGGCTCGGGCGGGCCACTGAAGCTTTCTTT. Amino acid sequence: CASSEGLGRATEAFF. The rearrangement joins TRBV2 to TRBJ1-1; D gene unclear. The CDR3 has 15 residues. Germline loops: CDR1 SNHLY, CDR2 FYNNEI. The V and J ends lost 1 base and 4 bases respectively, with 13 bases between them.

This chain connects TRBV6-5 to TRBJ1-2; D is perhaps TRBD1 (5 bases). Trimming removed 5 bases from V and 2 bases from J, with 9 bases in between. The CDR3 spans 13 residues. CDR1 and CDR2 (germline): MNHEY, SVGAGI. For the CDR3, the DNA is TGTGCCAGCAGTCCGGGGGTCAACTATGGCTACACCTTC. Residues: CASSPGVNYGYTF.

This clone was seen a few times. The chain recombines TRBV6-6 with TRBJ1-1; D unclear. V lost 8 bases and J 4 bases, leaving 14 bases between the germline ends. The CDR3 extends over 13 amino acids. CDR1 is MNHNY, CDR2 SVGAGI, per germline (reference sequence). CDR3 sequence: CASRSLSTTEAFF. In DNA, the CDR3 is TGTGCCAGCCGTTCCCTTAGTACCACTGAAGCTTTCTTT.

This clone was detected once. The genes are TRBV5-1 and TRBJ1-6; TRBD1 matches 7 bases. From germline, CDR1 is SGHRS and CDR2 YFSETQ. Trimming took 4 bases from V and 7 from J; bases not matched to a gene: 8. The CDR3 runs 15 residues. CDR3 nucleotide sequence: TGCGCCAGCAGCGAAGCACAGGGGAACAATTCACCCCTCCACTTT. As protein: CASSEAQGNNSPLHF.

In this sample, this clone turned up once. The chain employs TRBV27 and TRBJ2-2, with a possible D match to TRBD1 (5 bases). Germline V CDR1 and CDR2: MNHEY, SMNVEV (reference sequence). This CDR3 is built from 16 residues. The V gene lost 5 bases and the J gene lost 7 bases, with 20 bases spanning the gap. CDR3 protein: CASSPASTGWDGELFF. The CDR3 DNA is TGTGCCAGCAGTCCAGCCTCTACAGGATGGGACGGGGAGCTGTTTTTT.

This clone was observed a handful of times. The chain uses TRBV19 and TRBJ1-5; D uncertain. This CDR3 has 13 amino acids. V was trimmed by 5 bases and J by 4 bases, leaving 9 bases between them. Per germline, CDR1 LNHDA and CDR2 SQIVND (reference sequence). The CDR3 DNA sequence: TGTGCCAGTAGTCCAACCACAAATCAGCCCCAGCATTTT. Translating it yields CASSPTTNQPQHF.

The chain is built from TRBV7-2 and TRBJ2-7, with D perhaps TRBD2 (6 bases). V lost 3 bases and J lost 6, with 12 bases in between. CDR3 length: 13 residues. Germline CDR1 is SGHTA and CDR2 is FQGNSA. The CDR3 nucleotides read TGTGCCAGCAGCTTCGGGGAGGCCGGCGAGCAGTACTTC. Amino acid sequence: CASSFGEAGEQYF.

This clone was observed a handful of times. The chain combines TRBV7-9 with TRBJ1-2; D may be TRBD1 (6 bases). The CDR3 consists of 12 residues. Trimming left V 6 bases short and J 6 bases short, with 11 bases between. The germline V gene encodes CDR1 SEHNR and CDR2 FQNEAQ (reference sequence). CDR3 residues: CASSQGGHGYTF. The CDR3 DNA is TGTGCCAGCAGTCAAGGGGGACATGGCTACACCTTC. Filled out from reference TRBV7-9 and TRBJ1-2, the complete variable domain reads DTGVSQNPRHKITKRGQNVTFRCDPISEHNRLYWYRQTLGQGPEFLTYFQNEAQLEKSRLLSDRFSAERPKGSFSTLEIQRTEQGDSAMYLCASSQGGHGYTFGSGTRLTVV.

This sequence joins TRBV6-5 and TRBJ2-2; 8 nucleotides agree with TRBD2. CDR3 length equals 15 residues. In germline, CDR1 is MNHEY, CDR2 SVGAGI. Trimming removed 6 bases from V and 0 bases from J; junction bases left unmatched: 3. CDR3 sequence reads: CASSRGGSNTGELFF. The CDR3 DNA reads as TGTGCCAGCAGCCGCGGGGGGTCGAACACCGGGGAGCTGTTTTTT.

CDR3: CASSLGLLAGTTDTQYF. In DNA, the CDR3 is TGCGCCAGCAGCTTGGGTTTACTAGCGGGAACGACAGATACGCAGTATTTT. The V and J genes are TRBV5-1 and TRBJ2-3; 10 nucleotides align to TRBD2. V trimming: 0 bases; J trimming: 3 bases; junction bases outside the gene matches: 7. CDR1 and CDR2 (germline): SGHRS, YFSETQ. The CDR3 covers 17 residues.

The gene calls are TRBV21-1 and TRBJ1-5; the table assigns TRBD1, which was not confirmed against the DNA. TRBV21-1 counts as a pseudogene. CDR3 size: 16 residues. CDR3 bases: TGTGCCAGCAGCAGGGACAGGGGGCGCATAGGTCAGCCCCAGCATTTT. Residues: CASSRDRGRIGQPQHF.